The 10 T cell receptor beta chains presented below share a single source sample, sequenced in a study of beta chain features in type 1 diabetes. The isolated RNA, all of it, was reverse transcribed, so expressed TCRB transcripts were what got sequenced. Sequencing used immunoSEQ multiplex PCR; TCRdb keeps in-frame clones, though not all of them. This table has fewer than 250,000 clones, 11% to 15% appearing once. Sequenced: naive CD4+ T cells from blood. These TCRs come from a middle-aged woman in good health.

The sample holds many counts of this clone. CDR3 loop: CASSPSGQGTGYTF. The CDR3 DNA sequence: TGTGCCAGCTCACCGTCCGGGCAGGGGACTGGCTACACCTTC. V and J are TRBV18 and TRBJ1-2, with D possibly being TRBD1 (6 bases). V lost 3 bases, J lost 7 bases, and 15 bases lay in between. The CDR3 runs 14 residues. Germline lookup yields CDR1 KGHSH and CDR2 LQKENI.

The rearrangement joins TRBV7-9 to TRBJ1-2; a weak D match, TRBD1 (5 bases). V shed 5 bases and J shed 10 bases, with 8 bases lying between them. Per germline, CDR1 SEHNR and CDR2 FQNEAQ (reference sequence). The CDR3 totals 10 residues. CDR3 DNA sequence: TGTGCCAGCAGCGAAGGGGACTACACCTTC. Translation gives CASSEGDYTF.

The table lists this clone with a few counts. The chain recombines TRBV28 with TRBJ1-5; possibly TRBD1 for D (5 bases). V was cut by 6 bases and J by 0 bases, with 15 bases left in between. Germline lookup yields CDR1 MDHEN and CDR2 SYDVKM. The CDR3 is made up of 16 amino acids. This CDR3 is CASRVGGDFSNQPQHF. CDR3 sequence (DNA): TGTGCCAGCAGAGTCGGCGGGGACTTTAGCAATCAGCCCCAGCATTTT. The full variable domain, in which reference TRBV28 and TRBJ1-5 provide the parts outside the CDR3, is DVKVTQSSRYLVKRTGEKVFLECVQDMDHENMFWYRQDPGLGLRLIYFSYDVKMKEKGDIPEGYSVSREKKERFSLILESASTNQTSMYLCASRVGGDFSNQPQHFGDGTRLSIL.

V gene TRBV7-9 combines with J gene TRBJ1-1; D possibly corresponds to TRBD1 (6 bases). This CDR3 is built from 13 residues. Germline V CDR1 and CDR2: SEHNR, FQNEAQ (reference sequence). With 1 base removed from V and 7 bases from J, the gap between germline ends came to 10 bases. CDR3 residues: CASSLVQDSEAFF. CDR3 DNA sequence: TGTGCCAGCAGCTTAGTACAGGACAGTGAAGCTTTCTTT.

This clone was picked up a small number of times. Other DNA sequences in this sample translate to the same CDR3. V is TRBV29-1 and J is TRBJ1-1, with 9 bases aligning to TRBD1. CDR3 size: 13 residues. Germline V gives CDR1 SQVTM, CDR2 ANQGSEA. The trim removed 5 bases at V and 4 bases at J, leaving 5 bases unmatched. The CDR3 protein is CSVSTGGSTEAFF. The DNA of the CDR3 is TGCAGCGTTTCGACAGGGGGTAGCACTGAAGCTTTCTTT.

Written as DNA, the CDR3 is TGTGCCAGCAGCTTTCATAACACCGGGGAGCTGTTTTTT. Protein: CASSFHNTGELFF. J is TRBJ2-2 and V is TRBV5-5; D unresolved. The CDR3 has 13 residues. V lost 2 bases, J lost 2 bases, and 4 bases lay in between. From germline, CDR1 is SGHKS and CDR2 YYEKEE (reference sequence).

V gene TRBV4-1 combines with J gene TRBJ1-2; D unclear. The germline CDR1 and CDR2 sequences are MGHRA and YSYEKL. The CDR3 has 14 amino acids. The V gene lost 2 bases and the J gene lost 3 bases, with 10 bases spanning the gap. CDR3 loop: CASSQMLPDYGYTF. The CDR3 nucleotides read TGCGCCAGCAGCCAAATGCTACCGGACTATGGCTACACCTTC.

V usage is TRBV15 and J usage is TRBJ2-7; D may be TRBD1 (5 bases). V lost 3 bases and J 1 base, leaving 16 bases between the germline ends. CDR3 size: 16 residues. Germline assignment: CDR1 LNHNV and CDR2 YYDKDF (reference sequence). The CDR3 region is CATSRETGTKSYEQYF. CDR3 DNA: TGTGCCACCAGCAGGGAAACAGGAACGAAATCCTACGAGCAGTACTTC.

This chain uses TRBV13 with TRBJ2-7; 8 bases are a match to TRBD2. The junction had 12 bases not matched to a gene; V was cut back by 5 bases and J by 0 bases. CDR3 size: 17 residues. CDR1 and CDR2 (germline): PRHDT, FYEKMQ (reference sequence). CDR3: CASSPPRGGGNSYEQYF. The CDR3 DNA reads as TGTGCCAGCAGCCCTCCCCGAGGCGGGGGGAACTCCTACGAGCAGTACTTC.

The table lists this clone with a few counts. V and J are TRBV19 and TRBJ1-4, with D possibly TRBD1 on 5 matching bases. V was clipped by 7 bases and J by 0 bases, with 12 bases between them. Germline-derived CDR1 and CDR2 are LNHDA and SQIVND (reference sequence). The CDR3 sequence is 15 residues long. CDR3 protein: CASTGTGTTNEKLFF. The CDR3 DNA is TGTGCCAGTACCGGCACAGGAACAACTAATGAAAAACTGTTTTTT.